Given below is one T cell receptor (beta chain) in context. Trimming left V 8 bases short and J 0 bases short, with 5 bases between. Germline values: CDR1 MNHEY, CDR2 SVGAGI. The CDR3 covers 11 residues. Authors' analysis steps: Quantification of nucleated cells was approximated via reference gene primer amplification. Libraries were prepared by immunoSEQ multiplex PCR; TCRdb keeps only in-frame clonotypes and omits some of them. The V and J calls and clone size were taken over from that table, and D and trimming were inferred from the DNA. There are 250,000 to 300,000 clones in the sample; around 90% occur only once, and roughly 2.3% lies in the top ten. This specimen comes from a study of blood T cell repertoires in COVID-19. Study background: PBMCs, B-cell-depleted T cells, or T cells provided the cDNA or gDNA that made up the material.

The sequencing input was peripheral blood. The TCR was taken from a man aged 45 to 65 with acute or convalescent COVID-19. J is TRBJ2-7 and V is TRBV6-5; D gene unclear. The CDR3 nucleotides are TGTGCCAGCGGCAGCTCCTACGAGCAGTACTTC. It encodes CASGSSYEQYF.